This T cell receptor (beta chain) was documented in a study of Ad26.COV2.S vaccination and SARS-CoV-2 variants. Looking at the study overall: The COV1001 Ad26.COV2.S trial arm included the donor. Ad26.COV2.S was injected intramuscularly once or twice, 56 days apart.

Assay used: immunoSEQ multiplex PCR; TCRdb lists only in-frame clones, some missing. The sample comprises over 350,000 clones, around nine tenths of which are singletons, and approximately 3.7% rests with the top ten. The CDR3 consists of 14 residues. The germline CDR1 and CDR2 sequences are MNHEY and SVGAGI. The germline V and J ends were trimmed by 8 bases and 5 bases, with 15 bases remaining between them. Study conclusions and caveats: Researchers cautioned that TCR breadth and depth analyses may have underestimated total T cell responses. Vaccinees reportedly had broad spike-specific CD8+ and CD4+ T cell responses.

Treatment defined: some 19 received Ad26.COV2.S at low or high dose, single or two shots; a few received placebo; per-sample allocation not given. At day 63 after the first vaccine or placebo injection, samples were drawn. A note on this clone: Its specificity is unknown.

The source material was peripheral blood, sampled in a trial of Ad26.COV2.S vaccine versus placebo. This chain connects TRBV6-5 to TRBJ1-4; tentative D call: TRBD1 (5 bases). This sequence originates from a person aged 18-60 years who received the Ad26.COV2.S COVID-19 vaccine or a placebo. The CDR3 sequence: CASRQTVLNEKLFF. The CDR3 DNA reads as TGTGCCAGCCGACAGACAGTTTTGAATGAAAAACTGTTTTTT.